Described below is a single TCR beta chain sequence and its context. This specimen comes from a study of blood T cell repertoires in COVID-19. Across the study: Sites in the United States, Italy and Spain provided acute and convalescent COVID-19 samples. Nucleic acid was either cDNA or gDNA, and it came from T cells, B-cell-depleted T cells, or PBMCs.

In germline, CDR1 is ENHRY, CDR2 SYGVKD. Trimming removed 5 bases at V and 4 bases at J, with 15 bases between. CDR3 length equals 15 residues. Original analysis: Reference gene primer amplification in the assay estimated nucleated cell counts. TCRdb's copy holds only in-frame clones and misses some; the assay was immunoSEQ multiplex PCR. That table gives V, J and clone size, and the DNA gave D and trimming. Of roughly 79,000 clones in the sample, over 80% are singletons; the top ten hold roughly 3.5%. This clonotype was obtained from a man aged 50 or older with acute or convalescent COVID-19. J is TRBJ2-1 and V is TRBV10-3; possibly TRBD2 for D (6 bases). Sequencing was performed on peripheral blood. CDR3 in amino acids: CAISTPGLKYNEQFF. DNA of the CDR3: TGTGCCATCAGTACGCCGGGACTGAAGTACAATGAGCAGTTCTTC.